This entry concerns a single T cell receptor (beta chain). Extracted RNA was reverse transcribed, and the resulting cDNA served as sequencing template. TCRdb's copy holds only in-frame clones and misses some; the assay was immunoSEQ multiplex PCR. This sample yields 150,000 to 200,000 clones, of which 60% are seen a single time; 1% belongs to the top ten. This specimen comes from a study of CD8+ T cells in alopecia areata. Germline V gene sequence: CDR1 SQVTM, CDR2 ANQGSEA. V lost 4 bases, J lost 0 bases, and 19 bases lay in between. This CDR3 contains 18 residues. Described treatment: oral pan-JAK inhibitor, 5-10 mg twice daily.

The source was CD4+ T cells sorted from blood, collected at week 24, from a patient treated with tofacitinib. This TCR came from a human donor with alopecia areata. V gene TRBV29-1 combines with J gene TRBJ2-6; D remains unclear. CDR3 coding DNA: TGCAGCGTTGGCCAGGTTTCCTCGATGGGCTCTGGGGCCAACGTCCTGACTTTC. Its protein is CSVGQVSSMGSGANVLTF. The full variable domain, completed using reference TRBV29-1 and TRBJ2-6, is SAVISQKPSRDICQRGTSLTIQCQVDSQVTMMFWYRQQPGQSLTLIATANQGSEATYESGFVIDKFPISRPNLTFSTLTVSNMSPEDSSIYLCSVGQVSSMGSGANVLTFGAGSRLTVL.